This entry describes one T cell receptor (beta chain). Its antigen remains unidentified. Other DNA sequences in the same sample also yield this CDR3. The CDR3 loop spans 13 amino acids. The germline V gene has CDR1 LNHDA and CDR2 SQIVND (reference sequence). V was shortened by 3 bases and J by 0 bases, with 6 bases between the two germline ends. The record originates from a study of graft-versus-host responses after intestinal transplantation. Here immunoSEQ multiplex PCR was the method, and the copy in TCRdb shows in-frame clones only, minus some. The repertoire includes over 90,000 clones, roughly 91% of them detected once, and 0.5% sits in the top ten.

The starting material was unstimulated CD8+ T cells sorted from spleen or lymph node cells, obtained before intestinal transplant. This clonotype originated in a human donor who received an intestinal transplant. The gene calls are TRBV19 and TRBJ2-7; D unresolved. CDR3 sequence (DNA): TGTGCCAGTAGTATTACAGTCTCCTACGAGCAGTACTTC. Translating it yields CASSITVSYEQYF. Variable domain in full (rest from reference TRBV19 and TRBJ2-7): DGGITQSPKYLFRKEGQNVTLSCEQNLNHDAMYWYRQDPGQGLRLIYYSQIVNDFQKGDIAEGYSVSREKKESFPLTVTSAQKNPTAFYLCASSITVSYEQYFGPGTRLTVT.